These 14 T cell receptor beta chains were sequenced from one sample in a study of technical replicates of blood from a handful of donors. Profiled with immunoSEQ multiplex PCR; TCRdb holds only in-frame clones, not every one. The table has some 80,000 clones, approximately 96% seen once; the top ten hold approximately 0.32%. Sequencing was carried out using T cells isolated from PBMCs. The receptors come from a human donor in good health.

V gene TRBV9 combines with J gene TRBJ2-2; a possible D gene is TRBD1 (6 bases). This CDR3 has 15 residues. Trimming pared 2 bases from V and 1 base from J, leaving 9 bases between. Germline V gene data show CDR1 as SGDLS and CDR2 as YYNGEE. The CDR3: CASSVGGGNTGELFF. The DNA for the CDR3 is TGTGCCAGCAGCGTTGGGGGCGGGAACACCGGGGAGCTGTTTTTT.

The CDR3 DNA reads as TGTGCCAGTAGTATTAGCGGGAGAATGTACGAGCAGTACTTC. It encodes CASSISGRMYEQYF. The chain carries TRBV19 and TRBJ2-7; 9 nucleotides align to TRBD2. V lost 3 bases, J lost 4 bases, and 4 bases stayed unmatched. There are 14 residues in the CDR3. Germline V gene sequence: CDR1 LNHDA, CDR2 SQIVND (reference sequence).

The gene calls are TRBV19 and TRBJ2-7, with a tentative D call TRBD2 (6 bases). This CDR3 contains 12 residues. Germline V lookup: CDR1 LNHDA, CDR2 SQIVND (reference sequence). V was trimmed by 5 bases and J by 11 bases, leaving 16 bases between them. CDR3 loop: CASSDLGGDEYF. The CDR3 DNA sequence: TGTGCCAGTAGTGACCTGGGGGGTGACGAGTACTTC.

The chain employs TRBV28 and TRBJ2-2, with D unresolved. V was trimmed by 7 bases and J by 9 bases, leaving 9 bases between them. CDR3 length: 11 amino acids. The germline CDR1 and CDR2 sequences are MDHEN and SYDVKM. The CDR3 DNA reads as TGTGCCAGCACCCAAGCCAGGGAGCTGTTTTTT. It encodes CASTQARELFF.

The rearrangement links TRBV5-1 to TRBJ1-2, with D possibly being TRBD1 (6 bases). Looked up from germline, CDR1 is SGHRS and CDR2 is YFSETQ. The CDR3 covers 15 residues. The V end was cut by 6 bases, the J end by 4 bases, with 19 bases between. The CDR3 protein is CASTPREGGGYGYTF. The DNA for the CDR3 is TGCGCCAGCACCCCCCGGGAGGGAGGGGGCTATGGCTACACCTTC.

The CDR3 nucleotides are TGTGCCAGCAGGCCCGGGACAGGGGCCTACGAGCAGTACTTC. Protein product: CASRPGTGAYEQYF. The V gene is TRBV11-3, the J gene TRBJ2-7; 10 bases agree with TRBD1. V shed 6 bases, J shed 2 bases, and the junction held 4 bases outside the gene matches. The CDR3 length is 14 residues. The germline V gene has CDR1 SGHNT and CDR2 YENEEA.

This rearrangement joins TRBV5-1 to TRBJ2-5; D gene ambiguous. This CDR3 comprises 14 residues. V was trimmed by 0 bases and J by 4 bases, leaving 10 bases between them. The germline V gene encodes CDR1 SGHRS and CDR2 YFSETQ. In nucleotides, the CDR3 is TGCGCCAGCAGCTTGGTCCCCGGGTCAGAGACCCAGTACTTC. It translates to CASSLVPGSETQYF.

The chain uses TRBV9 and TRBJ1-5, with TRBD1 matching over 10 bases. Germline CDR1 reads SGDLS; CDR2 reads YYNGEE. The CDR3 runs to 15 residues. J gave up 7 bases and V 3 bases, and 7 bases lay outside the gene matches. CDR3 DNA: TGTGCCAGCAGCGAAGGGACAGGGGAAAGGCAGCCCCAGCATTTT. It specifies CASSEGTGERQPQHF.

The CDR3 loop is CASSWLTGGNQPQHF. DNA for the CDR3: TGTGCCAGCAGCTGGCTGACAGGAGGTAATCAGCCCCAGCATTTT. The chain combines TRBV7-8 with TRBJ1-5, with D possibly being TRBD1 (6 bases). The V end was cut by 4 bases, the J end by 4 bases, with 14 bases between. CDR3 length: 15 amino acids. Germline V gene data show CDR1 as SGHVS and CDR2 as FQNEAQ.

This clone was observed a single time. The rearrangement links TRBV4-1 to TRBJ2-7; 10 bases fit TRBD2. CDR3 length: 15 amino acids. J lost 2 bases, V lost 2 bases, and 3 bases had no gene match. Germline loops: CDR1 MGHRA, CDR2 YSYEKL. The CDR3 region is CASSQSSGRAYEQYF. In nucleotides, the CDR3 is TGCGCCAGCAGCCAATCAAGCGGGAGGGCCTACGAGCAGTACTTC.

The chain uses TRBV6-1 and TRBJ2-5, with D possibly TRBD2 on 6 matching bases. This CDR3 comprises 14 residues. Germline V gene lookup returns CDR1 MNHNS and CDR2 SASEGT. V was pared by 6 bases and J by 5 bases, with 16 bases between. The CDR3 bases are TGTGCCAGCAGGATCTCGGCGGGAATCGAGACCCAGTACTTC. It is translated as CASRISAGIETQYF.

In this sample, this clone turned up a few times. This rearrangement joins TRBV19 to TRBJ2-3; 9 nucleotides line up with TRBD2. Germline lookup yields CDR1 LNHDA and CDR2 SQIVND (reference sequence). V shed 1 base and J 9 bases; nucleotides not matched to a gene: 5. The CDR3 has 14 residues. The CDR3 reads CASSIALAGRTQYF. CDR3 coding DNA: TGTGCCAGTAGTATAGCCCTAGCGGGAAGAACGCAGTATTTT.

The genes are TRBV30 and TRBJ1-4; D call uncertain. CDR1 is GTSNPN and CDR2 is SVGIG in the germline V gene (reference sequence). CDR3 size: 13 residues. The germline V and J ends were trimmed by 2 bases and 3 bases, with 7 bases remaining between them. The CDR3 bases are TGTGCCTGGAGTAGGCGGGCTAATGAAAAACTGTTTTTT. Translating gives CAWSRRANEKLFF.

This rearrangement joins TRBV11-3 to TRBJ2-1, with D perhaps matching TRBD2 (5 bases). CDR3 length equals 16 residues. Trimming removed 1 base from V and 2 bases from J, with 12 bases in between. Germline CDR1 SGHNT, CDR2 YENEEA. CDR3 sequence: CASSLVAGATYNEQFF. The DNA of the CDR3 is TGTGCCAGCAGCTTAGTGGCGGGTGCTACCTACAATGAGCAGTTCTTC.